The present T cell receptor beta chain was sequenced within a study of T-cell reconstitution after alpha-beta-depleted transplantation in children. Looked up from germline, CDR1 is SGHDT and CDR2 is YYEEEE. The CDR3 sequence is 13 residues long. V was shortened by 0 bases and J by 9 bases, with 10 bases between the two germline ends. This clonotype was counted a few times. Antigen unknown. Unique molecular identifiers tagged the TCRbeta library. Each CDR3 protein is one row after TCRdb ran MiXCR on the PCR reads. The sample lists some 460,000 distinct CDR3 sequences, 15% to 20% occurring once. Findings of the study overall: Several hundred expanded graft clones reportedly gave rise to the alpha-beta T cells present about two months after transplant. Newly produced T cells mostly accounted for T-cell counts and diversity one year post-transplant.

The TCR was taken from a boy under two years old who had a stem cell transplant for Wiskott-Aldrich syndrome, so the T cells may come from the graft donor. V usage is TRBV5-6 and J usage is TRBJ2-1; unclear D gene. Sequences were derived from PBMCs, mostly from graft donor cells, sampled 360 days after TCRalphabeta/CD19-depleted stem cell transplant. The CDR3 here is CASSLARRREQFF. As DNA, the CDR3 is TGTGCCAGCAGCTTGGCCAGAAGACGTGAGCAGTTCTTC.